These 16 T cell receptor beta chains originate from one sample sequenced in a study of T cell responses to AZD1222 COVID-19 vaccine. Using immunoSEQ multiplex PCR, the repertoire was profiled, and TCRdb retains in-frame clones only, with some absent. The sample records roughly 150,000 clones, 90% to 95% being singletons. The source material was peripheral blood, sampled on day 0 of AZD1222 vaccination. The receptors were gathered from an adult in good health.

The rearrangement links TRBV18 to TRBJ1-1; TRBD1 matches at 7 bases. With V trimmed by 2 bases and J by 3 bases, 6 bases remained unmatched. Germline V gives CDR1 KGHSH, CDR2 LQKENI. This CDR3 spans 15 amino acids. The CDR3 DNA reads TGTGCCAGCTCACCATTACAGGGGCCTGACACTGAAGCTTTCTTT. It encodes CASSPLQGPDTEAFF. The full variable domain, with the rest looked up from reference TRBV18 and TRBJ1-1, is NAGVMQNPRHLVRRRGQEARLRCSPMKGHSHVYWYRQLPEEGLKFMVYLQKENIIDESGMPKERFSAEFPKEGPSILRIQQVVRGDSAAYFCASSPLQGPDTEAFFGQGTRLTVV.

Worth noting for this clone: The junction does not match germline at one end; this may be a read error. The V call is TRBV6-1, the J call TRBJ2-7; 7 nucleotides align to TRBD1. The CDR3 totals 16 residues. CDR1 is MNHNS, CDR2 SASEGT, per germline. The CDR3 protein is CASSANPPGQTYEQYF. DNA of the CDR3: TGTGCCAGCAGTGCAAACCCTCCGGGACAGACCTATGAGCAGTACTTC.

This clone has a single count. This sequence joins TRBV6-2 or TRBV6-3 and TRBJ1-4; no clear D gene. CDR1 is MNHEY, CDR2 SVGEGT, per germline. The CDR3 is made up of 17 amino acids. Trimming took off 6 bases at V and 5 bases at J, with 22 bases between the two ends. This CDR3 is CASSPIGYSPGNEKLFF. CDR3 DNA: TGTGCCAGCAGCCCCATCGGATACAGCCCTGGCAATGAAAAACTGTTTTTT.

In nucleotides, the CDR3 is TGTGCCAGCAAGGAAAGCATAGCGGGAGCTTTCTTT. Translated, it gives CASKESIAGAFF. The V and J genes are TRBV28 and TRBJ1-1; D is unclear. V lost 7 bases and J lost 10, with 16 bases in between. From germline, CDR1 is MDHEN and CDR2 SYDVKM. This CDR3 has 12 residues.

The chain recombines TRBV2 with TRBJ2-7; 7 nucleotides agree with TRBD1. V lost 6 bases to trimming and J lost 3 bases; unmatched junction nucleotides: 8. The CDR3 has 14 residues. Germline V CDR1 and CDR2: SNHLY, FYNNEI. The CDR3 nucleotides read TGTGCCAGCAGGGGACAGAAAGTCGACTACGAGCAGTACTTC. Encoded protein: CASRGQKVDYEQYF.

This clone was picked up one time. The rearrangement joins TRBV6-1 to TRBJ2-4, with TRBD1 matching 10 bases. The CDR3 totals 16 residues. V was pared by 4 bases and J by 5 bases, with 8 bases of the junction left unmatched. Germline V gene sequence: CDR1 MNHNS, CDR2 SASEGT. The CDR3, as DNA: TGTGCCAGCAGTGCACCGGGACAGGGGCTAGAAAACATTCAGTACTTC. Amino acids: CASSAPGQGLENIQYF.

This clone was recorded once. This chain connects TRBV9 to TRBJ2-3; the D call may be TRBD1 or TRBD2 (5 bases each). Germline V lookup: CDR1 SGDLS, CDR2 YYNGEE. This CDR3 comprises 16 residues. V gave up 0 bases and J gave up 2 bases, with 13 bases separating them. CDR3: CASSVGQGETTDTQYF. CDR3 in DNA: TGTGCCAGCAGCGTAGGGCAGGGAGAGACCACAGATACGCAGTATTTT.

The J gene is TRBJ2-7, the V gene TRBV11-2, with a possible D match to TRBD2 (6 bases). From germline, CDR1 is SGHAT and CDR2 FQNNGV. V was pared by 0 bases and J by 1 base, with 7 bases between. CDR3 length: 14 residues. CDR3 sequence (DNA): TGTGCCAGCAGCTTAGATCGGGGGTCCTACGAGCAGTACTTC. It translates to CASSLDRGSYEQYF. The variable domain in full, with the rest retrieved from reference TRBV11-2 and TRBJ2-7, is EAGVAQSPRYKIIEKRQSVAFWCNPISGHATLYWYQQILGQGPKLLIQFQNNGVVDDSQLPKDRFSAERLKGVDSTLKIQPAKLEDSAVYLCASSLDRGSYEQYFGPGTRLTVT.

The chain employs TRBV2 and TRBJ2-4; a weak D match, TRBD1 (6 bases). Germline V gene sequence: CDR1 SNHLY, CDR2 FYNNEI. V was pared by 6 bases and J by 9 bases, with 21 bases between. This CDR3 spans 15 amino acids. The CDR3 reads CASSPLQGLRVIQYF. CDR3 bases: TGTGCCAGCAGCCCTCTACAGGGCCTCCGGGTCATTCAGTACTTC. Full variable domain (remainder filled in from reference TRBV2 and TRBJ2-4): EPEVTQTPSHQVTQMGQEVILRCVPISNHLYFYWYRQILGQKVEFLVSFYNNEISEKSEIFDDQFSVERPDGSNFTLKIRSTKLEDSAMYFCASSPLQGLRVIQYFGAGTRLSVL.

The chain combines TRBV3-1 (or the pseudogene TRBV3-2) with TRBJ2-1; 9 bases map to TRBD2. CDR1 is LGHDT and CDR2 is YNNKEL in the germline V gene (reference sequence). CDR3 length: 16 amino acids. J was trimmed by 10 bases and V by 2 bases; bases with no gene match: 12. The CDR3 DNA reads as TGTGCCAGCAGCCAACTCCCACTAGCGGGTGGGTTAGAGCAGTTCTTC. It yields the protein CASSQLPLAGGLEQFF.

The rearrangement joins TRBV28 to TRBJ2-3; 7 nucleotides line up with TRBD1. Looked up from germline, CDR1 is MDHEN and CDR2 is SYDVKM. V gave up 6 bases and J gave up 2 bases; unmatched junction bases: 8. The CDR3 is 15 amino acids. The DNA for the CDR3 is TGTGCCAGCAGACAGGGGTTCAGGAACACAGATACGCAGTATTTT. This sequence encodes CASRQGFRNTDTQYF.

The sample holds a few counts of this clone. The V call is TRBV24-1, the J call TRBJ2-2; D call uncertain. Germline lookup yields CDR1 KGHDR and CDR2 SFDVKD. V lost 3 bases to trimming and J lost 3 bases, with 10 bases between them. This CDR3 comprises 15 residues. The CDR3 bases are TGTGCCACCAGTGATATCCAGGATCACACCGGGGAGCTGTTTTTT. Protein product: CATSDIQDHTGELFF.

The V call is TRBV6-5, the J call TRBJ2-7; 8 bases line up with TRBD2. Germline loops: CDR1 MNHEY, CDR2 SVGAGI. V was clipped by 6 bases and J by 0 bases; unmatched bases: 7. The CDR3 has 15 amino acids. CDR3: CASSPGGANSYEQYF. DNA of the CDR3: TGTGCCAGCAGCCCGGGGGGGGCCAACTCCTACGAGCAGTACTTC.

The CDR3 bases are TGTGCCAGCAGCACCATAGGGGGTAATCAGCCCCAGCATTTT. Protein: CASSTIGGNQPQHF. The chain joins TRBV6-1 to TRBJ1-5; D possibly corresponds to TRBD1 (6 bases). Trimming stripped 6 bases from V and 4 bases from J, with 13 bases between. CDR3 length equals 14 residues. Looked up from germline, CDR1 is MNHNS and CDR2 is SASEGT.

This chain joins TRBV4-3 and TRBJ1-2, with 10 bases aligning to TRBD1. The CDR3 contains 15 residues. The V gene end was trimmed by 4 bases and the J gene end by 2 bases; junction bases not matched to a gene: 4. CDR1 is LGHNA and CDR2 is YSLEER in the germline V gene. The CDR3 DNA reads as TGCGCCAGCAGCCGGGGACAGGGGAAGAACTATGGCTACACCTTC. Translating gives CASSRGQGKNYGYTF.

V usage is TRBV5-1 and J usage is TRBJ1-6, with D tentatively TRBD1 (5 bases). Germline V gene lookup returns CDR1 SGHRS and CDR2 YFSETQ. V shed 4 bases and J shed 6 bases, with 14 bases lying between them. This CDR3 is built from 15 residues. CDR3 amino acids: CASSTVGGGNSPLHF. In DNA form, the CDR3 reads TGCGCCAGCAGCACGGTGGGGGGGGGTAATTCACCCCTCCACTTT.